One and the same sample provided the 25 T cell receptor beta chains below, sequenced in a study of CXCR3-negative and CXCR3-positive naive CD8 T cells. Findings and limits, study-wide: TRB CDR3 hydrophobicity was greater in CXCR3-positive naive cells than in CXCR3-negative naive cells.

Which antigens these TCRs recognize remains unknown. The TRB cDNA libraries were prepared by 5' RACE with UMI labels. TCRdb reanalyzed the 5' RACE reads and collapses them to one entry per CDR3 protein, without DNA. The sample table includes roughly 7,000 distinct CDR3 sequences. Sequencing was performed on naive CXCR3+ CD8+ T cells from blood. Subset given: CD45RO-CCR7+CD27+CD95- naive CD8+ T cells expressing CXCR3 (TNR3+). The origin of the receptors is a human donor in good health. Some clones in this sample may be carry-over from other donors' samples.

This clonotype is medium-sized by frequency. The gene calls are TRBV29-1 and TRBJ1-2; TCRdb's D call, TRBD1, is unchecked because there is no DNA. CDR3 length: 15 residues. The germline V gene encodes CDR1 SQVTM and CDR2 ANQGSEA. This CDR3 is CSVEGWGARDYGYTF. Together with reference TRBV29-1 and TRBJ1-2, the CDR3 gives the full variable domain: SAVISQKPSRDICQRGTSLTIQCQVDSQVTMMFWYRQQPGQSLTLIATANQGSEATYESGFVIDKFPISRPNLTFSTLTVSNMSPEDSSIYLCSVEGWGARDYGYTFGSGTRLTVV.

V and J are TRBV29-1 and TRBJ1-1; TCRdb's D call, TRBD1, is unchecked because there is no DNA. Germline CDR1 is SQVTM and CDR2 is ANQGSEA. This CDR3 contains 15 residues. This chain's CDR3 is CSVERSTGGNTEAFF.

Its frequency marks this clonotype as medium-sized. This CDR3 is CASSGDRDNPYEQYF. The rearrangement uses TRBV9 and TRBJ2-7; TCRdb's D call of TRBD1 is untestable without DNA. Germline V gene lookup returns CDR1 SGDLS and CDR2 YYNGEE. The CDR3 has 15 residues. The full variable domain, in which reference TRBV9 and TRBJ2-7 provide the parts outside the CDR3, is DSGVTQTPKHLITATGQRVTLRCSPRSGDLSVYWYQQSLDQGLQFLIQYYNGEERAKGNILERFSAQQFPDLHSELNLSSLELGDSALYFCASSGDRDNPYEQYFGPGTRLTVT.

Measured by frequency, this clonotype is large (0.1 to 1%). The chain combines TRBV10-1 with TRBJ2-4; the D call of TRBD2 rests on TCRdb alone, since no DNA is present to check it. Germline V gene data show CDR1 as WNHNN and CDR2 as SYGVQD (reference sequence). This CDR3 region has 16 residues. This CDR3 is CASLLGHDGPKNIQYF.

This chain joins TRBV21-1 and TRBJ2-7. TRBV21-1 constitutes a pseudogene. The CDR3 extends over 11 amino acids. CDR3 loop: CASSNGREQYF.

This clonotype is called medium-sized (0.01 to 0.1%) based on its frequency. The rearrangement joins TRBV29-1 to TRBJ2-7. CDR1 and CDR2 (germline): SQVTM, ANQGSEA. The CDR3 is made up of 13 amino acids. CDR3 residues: CSVLTESSYEQYF.

The chain uses TRBV4-2 and TRBJ1-1; the D gene TCRdb calls, TRBD1, cannot be checked with no DNA. Germline CDR1 and CDR2: LGHNA and YNFKEQ. The CDR3 contains 15 residues. The CDR3: CASSQEQGANTEAFF.

This clonotype registers medium-sized by frequency. The chain combines TRBV5-1 with TRBJ2-7; TCRdb proposes TRBD1, but this gene call is untestable without DNA. Germline-derived CDR1 and CDR2 are SGHRS and YFSETQ. The CDR3 spans 17 residues. The CDR3 protein is CASSLRSGQGIHYEQYF.

CDR3 in amino acids: CASSPKDVSRDTQYF. This chain uses TRBV7-9 with TRBJ2-3. Germline CDR1 reads SEHNR; CDR2 reads FQNEAQ (reference sequence). CDR3 length equals 15 residues.

The CDR3 reads CASSQFGIDYGYTF. V gene TRBV4-2 combines with J gene TRBJ1-2. The length of the CDR3 is 14 residues. Germline-derived CDR1 and CDR2 are LGHNA and YNFKEQ.

This clonotype registers medium-sized by frequency. The chain joins TRBV12-3 or TRBV12-4 to TRBJ2-3; the TCRdb D gene call, TRBD2, has no DNA to confirm it. There are 15 residues in the CDR3. CDR3: CASSLGGLAGDTQYF.

The V call is TRBV29-1, the J call TRBJ1-2; there is no DNA to check the TCRdb D call of TRBD1. CDR1 SQVTM and CDR2 ANQGSEA come from the germline V gene. The CDR3 loop spans 12 amino acids. The CDR3 protein is CSVHGGEYGYTF.

The J gene is TRBJ1-1, the V gene TRBV9; TCRdb lists TRBD1, though no DNA is available to test this call. The CDR3 is 17 residues long. In germline, CDR1 is SGDLS, CDR2 YYNGEE. The CDR3 sequence is CASSPPSRGLANTEAFF.

Judged by frequency, this clonotype is medium-sized (0.01 to 0.1%). The V and J genes are TRBV29-1 and TRBJ2-1; checking the TCRdb D call of TRBD1 is not possible without DNA. CDR1 and CDR2 from the germline V gene are SQVTM and ANQGSEA. This CDR3 contains 12 residues. The CDR3 sequence is CSVVQGRGEQFF.

The V call is TRBV5-1, the J call TRBJ2-3; TCRdb proposes TRBD1, but this gene call is untestable without DNA. The CDR3 extends over 16 amino acids. The germline V gene has CDR1 SGHRS and CDR2 YFSETQ. This CDR3 is CASSLEEGTSTDTQYF.

According to its frequency, this clonotype is medium-sized. This chain joins TRBV5-1 and TRBJ2-7; the D call of TRBD2 rests on TCRdb alone, since no DNA is present to check it. This CDR3 has 15 residues. From germline, CDR1 is SGHRS and CDR2 YFSETQ. CDR3: CASSLAGTPTYEQYF.

This clonotype is classed as medium-sized by frequency. V gene TRBV5-1 combines with J gene TRBJ1-1; the TCRdb call, TRBD1, lacks DNA for checking. This CDR3 region has 15 residues. CDR1 SGHRS and CDR2 YFSETQ come from the germline V gene. Here the CDR3 reads CASSLDAGDSTEAFF.

The CDR3 region is CASSYEGNEQFF. The J gene is TRBJ2-1, the V gene TRBV6-5; lacking DNA, the TRBD1 call made by TCRdb goes unchecked. The CDR3 is 12 residues long. The germline gives CDR1 MNHEY, CDR2 SVGAGI.

The gene calls are TRBV2 and TRBJ2-7. The CDR3 runs 13 residues. The germline V gene encodes CDR1 SNHLY and CDR2 FYNNEI. The CDR3 reads CASNWGGSYEQYF.

Frequency places this clonotype as medium-sized (0.01 to 0.1%). The rearrangement links TRBV2 to TRBJ2-2. Germline-derived CDR1 and CDR2 are SNHLY and FYNNEI. The CDR3 has 16 amino acids. This chain's CDR3 is CASSASATISTGELFF.

This rearrangement joins TRBV29-1 to TRBJ1-1. This CDR3 is built from 13 residues. The germline gives CDR1 SQVTM, CDR2 ANQGSEA. The CDR3 region is CSATQLNKVEAFF.

This chain's CDR3 is CASSFGTFYDEQYF. This chain uses TRBV5-1 with TRBJ2-7; TCRdb selects TRBD1, and the lack of DNA leaves this call unchecked. The V gene's germline CDR1 is SGHRS and CDR2 YFSETQ. The CDR3 is 14 residues long.

The chain combines TRBV27 with TRBJ1-1. This CDR3 has 15 residues. Germline CDR1 is MNHEY and CDR2 is SMNVEV (reference sequence). CDR3 amino acids: CASSSTLGQPTEAFF.

This clonotype ranks as medium-sized in terms of frequency. The chain employs TRBV5-1 and TRBJ2-7; TCRdb gives TRBD2 as the D gene, but with no DNA this cannot be confirmed. The germline CDR1 and CDR2 sequences are SGHRS and YFSETQ. The CDR3 totals 14 residues. CDR3 amino acids: CASSLEGGINEQYF.

In terms of frequency, this clonotype is medium-sized. The J gene is TRBJ1-2, the V gene TRBV14; the D call of TRBD1 rests on TCRdb alone, since no DNA is present to check it. Germline V gene lookup returns CDR1 SGHDN and CDR2 FVKESK. The CDR3 loop spans 15 amino acids. The CDR3 is CASSQDSGGAGGYTF.